This T cell receptor beta chain was documented in a study of beta chain features in type 1 diabetes. Study results and limitations: HLA effects on TCRB rearrangement stayed unresolved here.

All of the isolated RNA was reverse transcribed, so expressed TCRB transcripts were sequenced. Clones were sequenced by immunoSEQ multiplex PCR, and TCRdb holds only the in-frame ones, with some missing. There are 250,000 to 300,000 clones in the sample; 8% occur only once, and approximately 0.93% lies in the top ten. Note on this clone: Its cognate antigen is unknown.

CDR3 size: 13 residues. Germline CDR1 MNHEY, CDR2 SVGAGI. Trimming removed 6 bases from V and 2 bases from J, with 11 bases in between. The sequenced sample consisted of central memory CD4+ T cells from blood. This TCR was recovered from a woman under 30 in good health. The chain recombines TRBV6-5 with TRBJ2-7, with D perhaps matching TRBD1 or TRBD2 (5 bases each). The CDR3 nucleotides read TGTGCCAGCAGAAGGGACGCCACCTACGAGCAGTACGTC. Translated: CASRRDATYEQYV.